This TCR beta chain was obtained from a study of T cell changes during pregnancy in multiple sclerosis (dated by TCRdb to between 2018 and 2021). Study-wide context: The study examined how the T cell repertoire changed over the course of pregnancy in women with multiple sclerosis.

Regarding this clone: The target of this receptor is not known. One base away there is no much larger clone; base qualities are not given.

Libraries came from the immunoSEQ multiplex PCR assay. Entries here come from immuneACCESS through TCRdb and include only in-frame sequences with V and J called. Some clones fail to appear in such tables; in the studies checked, an unresolved V gene covers under half of the shortfall, and the cause of the remainder is unknown. The sample table records around 80,000 clones; roughly 92% of these occur just once. Jointly, the top ten make up 2% to 2.5% of the sample. Sequenced material: peripheral blood, taken before pregnancy. The sequence was obtained from a female donor with multiple sclerosis, enrolled in a pregnancy study.

The CDR3: CASSEVGGQGTYGYTF. The DNA reads TGTGCCAGCAGTGAAGTGGGGGGACAGGGGACCTATGGCTACACCTTC. The chain employs TRBV6-1 and TRBJ1-2, with TRBD1 identical over 10 junction bases. V ends up 1 base short and J 4 bases short, with an unmatched junction base count of 6. From its cysteine to its phenylalanine, the CDR3 spans 16 amino acids. The retained sequence is limited to the CDR3, 48 bases, with the frame set at the first base. CDR1 MNHNS and CDR2 SASEGT were looked up in the germline V gene.